A single sample is the source of the 22 T cell receptor beta chains below, sequenced in a study of OX40 agonist ivuxolimab in advanced cancers. TCRdb keeps only in-frame clones here, not all; method: immunoSEQ multiplex PCR. This table has about 48,000 clones, about four fifths appearing once. This material consisted of CD4+ or CD8+ T cells sorted from blood, taken in a trial of the OX40 agonist ivuxolimab. The source of these receptors is an adult with an advanced solid tumor such as melanoma, head and neck, liver or kidney cancer.

The CDR3 DNA is TGCGCCAGCAGCCAAGAGCCCGGGCCCTACGAGCAGTACTTC. It codes for CASSQEPGPYEQYF. This chain uses TRBV4-1 with TRBJ2-7; no reliable D call. CDR1 and CDR2 (germline): MGHRA, YSYEKL. The CDR3 consists of 14 residues. V lost 0 bases to trimming and J lost 2 bases, with 8 bases between them.

The table lists this clone with a count of one. The J gene is TRBJ2-7, the V gene TRBV4-1; 9 bases are a match to TRBD2. V was clipped by 0 bases and J by 3 bases; unmatched bases: 6. Germline V gene lookup returns CDR1 MGHRA and CDR2 YSYEKL. CDR3 length: 16 amino acids. The CDR3 bases are TGCGCCAGCAGCCAAGAAGGGACTAGCTCGGGCTACGAGCAGTACTTC. Translating it yields CASSQEGTSSGYEQYF.

The chain is built from TRBV14 and TRBJ2-2, with D hard to call. Germline CDR1 and CDR2: SGHDN and FVKESK. The CDR3 consists of 14 residues. The V gene lost 5 bases and the J gene lost 5 bases, with 12 bases spanning the gap. CDR3 DNA: TGTGCCAGCAGCTACGACACCGGAACCGGGGAGCTGTTTTTT. Residues: CASSYDTGTGELFF.

The V and J genes are TRBV30 and TRBJ1-5; D is ambiguous. The CDR3 extends over 13 amino acids. V gave up 2 bases and J gave up 7 bases, with 12 bases separating them. Germline CDR1 reads GTSNPN; CDR2 reads SVGIG (reference sequence). The CDR3: CAWSSGFGQPQHF. CDR3 in DNA: TGTGCCTGGAGTTCGGGGTTCGGGCAGCCCCAGCATTTT.

The chain has TRBV10-3 and TRBJ1-2, with TRBD1 matching over 7 bases. The CDR3 spans 14 residues. V lost 2 bases and J lost 7; bases outside the gene matches: 7. Germline V CDR1 and CDR2: ENHRY, SYGVKD. CDR3 DNA: TGTGCCATCAGTGAGGCCCCAGGGGGGGTTGGCTACACCTTC. It specifies CAISEAPGGVGYTF.

The chain recombines TRBV7-2 with TRBJ2-7; TRBD1 aligns across 8 bases. CDR1 and CDR2 (germline): SGHTA, FQGNSA. Trimming cost V 2 bases and J 3 bases; bases outside gene matches: 6. The CDR3 consists of 15 residues. The CDR3 is CASSLSAGGGYEQYF. In DNA form, the CDR3 reads TGTGCCAGCAGCTTATCGGCAGGGGGCGGCTACGAGCAGTACTTC.

The rearrangement uses TRBV9 and TRBJ2-7; 7 bases fit TRBD1. The CDR3 has 14 residues. The J segment lost 0 bases and the V segment lost 2 bases, leaving 2 bases of the junction unmatched. Germline V lookup: CDR1 SGDLS, CDR2 YYNGEE. The CDR3 coding sequence is TGTGCCAGCAGCGTCGGGACAGACTCCTACGAGCAGTACTTC. Translation: CASSVGTDSYEQYF.

The V and J genes are TRBV30 and TRBJ2-1; perhaps TRBD2 as D (5 bases). The CDR3 contains 16 residues. Between the trimmed V and J ends, which lost 5 bases and 4 bases, there was a span of 21 bases. Germline lookup yields CDR1 GTSNPN and CDR2 SVGIG (reference sequence). The CDR3 region has the DNA TGTGCCTGGGTCCCGCTCGACGCGGGTGGATACAATGAGCAGTTCTTC. Protein: CAWVPLDAGGYNEQFF.

The rearrangement links TRBV7-2 to TRBJ1-2; D is unclear. The V end was cut by 7 bases, the J end by 7 bases, with 19 bases between. The CDR3 consists of 14 residues. Germline lookup yields CDR1 SGHTA and CDR2 FQGNSA. The CDR3 here is CASTPSLSNTGYTF. The CDR3 DNA sequence: TGTGCCAGCACCCCTAGTCTCTCCAACACTGGCTACACCTTC.

This rearrangement joins TRBV11-1 to TRBJ2-7, with 10 bases aligning to TRBD1. With V trimmed by 5 bases and J by 2 bases, 15 bases remained unmatched. This CDR3 has 18 amino acids. Germline V CDR1 and CDR2: SGHAT, FQDESV (reference sequence). The CDR3 nucleotides read TGTGCCAGCAGCCGAGACGACATTCCGGGACAGGGGACCTACGAGCAGTACTTC. Amino acids: CASSRDDIPGQGTYEQYF.

The rearrangement joins TRBV6-1 to TRBJ2-3; 11 nucleotides align to TRBD1. J lost 2 bases, V lost 6 bases, and 4 bases had no gene match. Per germline, CDR1 MNHNS and CDR2 SASEGT. CDR3 length equals 15 residues. The CDR3 here is CASRRDRGFTDTQYF. The DNA for the CDR3 is TGTGCCAGCAGGAGGGACAGGGGGTTCACAGATACGCAGTATTTT.

The V call is TRBV27, the J call TRBJ2-5; TRBD2 matches at 13 bases. Per germline, CDR1 MNHEY and CDR2 SMNVEV (reference sequence). The CDR3 consists of 15 residues. The V segment lost 4 bases and the J segment 4 bases; nucleotides outside the gene matches: 3. Here the CDR3 reads CASSWTSGSPETQYF. CDR3 nucleotide sequence: TGTGCCAGCAGTTGGACTAGCGGGAGTCCAGAGACCCAGTACTTC.

This chain joins TRBV6-1 and TRBJ1-5, with D unresolved. This CDR3 has 11 residues. CDR1 MNHNS and CDR2 SASEGT come from the germline V gene. Trimming removed 5 bases from V and 9 bases from J, with 8 bases in between. This CDR3 reads CASSFRGPQHF. The CDR3 DNA sequence: TGTGCCAGCAGTTTCCGGGGGCCCCAGCATTTT.

The gene calls are TRBV4-3 and TRBJ2-2, with D hard to call. Germline V CDR1 and CDR2: LGHNA, YSLEER. The CDR3 contains 13 residues. The V end was cut by 1 base, the J end by 6 bases, with 6 bases between. The CDR3 loop reads CASSQGRPGELFF. CDR3 nucleotide sequence: TGCGCCAGCAGCCAAGGCCGACCCGGGGAGCTGTTTTTT.

The rearrangement links TRBV6-6 to TRBJ2-7; unclear D gene. The CDR3 is 12 amino acids. Germline V gene data show CDR1 as MNHNY and CDR2 as SVGAGI (reference sequence). Deletions cut 0 bases from V and 3 bases from J, with 3 bases between. This CDR3 is CASSYSYYEQYF. The CDR3 DNA reads as TGTGCCAGCAGTTACTCCTACTACGAGCAGTACTTC.

J is TRBJ1-3 and V is TRBV5-8; D ambiguous. The CDR3 runs 16 residues. Germline assignment: CDR1 SGHTS and CDR2 YDEGEE. Trimming cost V 1 base and J 2 bases, with 13 bases left between them. The CDR3 is CASSLFGRGAGNTIYF. DNA of the CDR3: TGTGCCAGCAGCTTGTTTGGCCGAGGTGCTGGAAACACCATATATTTT.

This clone was recorded once. This chain joins TRBV7-3 and TRBJ2-2, with D possibly being TRBD2 (5 bases). The germline V gene has CDR1 SGHTA and CDR2 FQGTGA. V was cut by 3 bases and J by 7 bases, with 12 bases left in between. This CDR3 region has 14 residues. The CDR3 loop is CASSFLAQGGELFF. For the CDR3, the DNA is TGTGCCAGCAGCTTTCTAGCCCAAGGCGGGGAGCTGTTTTTT.

This clone showed up just once. This sequence joins TRBV9 and TRBJ2-7; 9 bases align to TRBD2. V was clipped by 0 bases and J by 7 bases; unmatched bases: 5. CDR1 SGDLS and CDR2 YYNGEE come from the germline V gene. The CDR3 length is 14 residues. The CDR3 here is CASSVGLAGWEQYF. For the CDR3, the DNA is TGTGCCAGCAGCGTAGGGCTAGCGGGGTGGGAGCAGTACTTC.

A note on this clone: One end of the junction fails to match germline, which may point to a read error. The chain joins TRBV6-1 to TRBJ2-3; possible D gene TRBD2, 6 bases. The CDR3 has 14 amino acids. Germline CDR1 reads MNHNS; CDR2 reads SASEGT. This CDR3 reads CASSEEGWRGTQYF. The CDR3 coding sequence is TGTGCCAGCAGCGAAGAGGGGTGGCGGGGTACGCAGTATTTT.

The V and J genes are TRBV6-5 and TRBJ1-5; D perhaps matches TRBD1 (5 bases). V lost 5 bases, J lost 7 bases, and 12 bases lay in between. The CDR3 totals 13 residues. Per the germline V gene, CDR1 is MNHEY and CDR2 is SVGAGI. Here the CDR3 reads CASSDGGEQPQHF. CDR3 coding DNA: TGTGCCAGCAGTGATGGGGGGGAGCAGCCCCAGCATTTT.

V usage is TRBV14 and J usage is TRBJ1-6; 11 bases map to TRBD1. The CDR3 totals 15 residues. Germline V lookup: CDR1 SGHDN, CDR2 FVKESK. Trimming cost V 4 bases and J 9 bases; bases outside gene matches: 5. CDR3 DNA: TGTGCCAGCAGCCGGACAGGGGGCTCAGGTTCACCCCTCCACTTT. Translation gives CASSRTGGSGSPLHF.

This chain uses TRBV18 with TRBJ1-1, with D perhaps matching TRBD1 (6 bases). V lost 4 bases and J lost 0, with 9 bases in between. CDR1 is KGHSH and CDR2 is LQKENI in the germline V gene. This CDR3 has 14 amino acids. The CDR3 nucleotides are TGTGCCAGCTCACTGGGGGGCATGAACACTGAAGCTTTCTTT. Encoded protein: CASSLGGMNTEAFF.